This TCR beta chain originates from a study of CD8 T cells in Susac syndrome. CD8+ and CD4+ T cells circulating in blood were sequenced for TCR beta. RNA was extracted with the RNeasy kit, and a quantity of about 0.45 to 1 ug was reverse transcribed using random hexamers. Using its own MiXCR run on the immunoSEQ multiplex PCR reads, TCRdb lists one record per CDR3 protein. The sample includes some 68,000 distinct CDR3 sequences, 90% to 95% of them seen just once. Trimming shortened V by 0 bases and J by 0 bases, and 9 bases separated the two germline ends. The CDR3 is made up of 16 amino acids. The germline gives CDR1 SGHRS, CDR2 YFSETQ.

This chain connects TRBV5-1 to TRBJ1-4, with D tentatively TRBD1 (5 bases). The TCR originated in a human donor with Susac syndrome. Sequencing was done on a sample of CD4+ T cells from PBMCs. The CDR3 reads CASSLGQPTTNEKLFF. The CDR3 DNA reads TGCGCCAGCAGCTTGGGACAGCCAACAACTAATGAAAAACTGTTTTTT.